The clone carrying this T cell receptor beta chain has just a few counts. Its antigen is undetermined. As TCR cDNA was made by 5'RACE template switching, a universal primer site and UMIs were added. MiXCR, applied by TCRdb to the 5' RACE reads, yields one record per CDR3 protein. The data hold 300,000 to 400,000 distinct CDR3 sequences, with roughly an eighth observed a single time. The data belong to a study of T cells after yellow fever vaccination. Study-wide context: SMART-Seq v4 Ultra Low Input handled preparation of low-cell-number fractions. Study results and caveats: The study noted that FACS-sorted repertoires could contain abundant clonotypes contaminating from the bulk population.

Germline CDR1 is SGHRS and CDR2 is YFSETQ. The CDR3 extends over 13 amino acids. The germline V and J ends were trimmed by 0 bases and 3 bases, with 7 bases remaining between them. The sequence came from a man younger than 30 who received the YFV17D yellow fever vaccine. The sample here was CD4+ T cells sorted from PBMCs, taken 15 days after the yellow fever booster vaccination. The chain joins TRBV5-1 to TRBJ2-7, with D unresolved. As DNA, the CDR3 is TGCGCCAGCAGCTTGGAAGTGTACTACGAGCAGTACTTC. Its translation is CASSLEVYYEQYF.